The 15 T cell receptor beta chains below come from one sample, sequenced in a study of shared clonotypes between healthy human individuals. It was CD45RO-negative cells, positively selected for CCR7, that made up naive CD8 cells, with terminally differentiated effector memory CD45RA+ cells excluded. Some clones are missing from TCRdb's copy, which holds only in-frame ones; the method was immunoSEQ multiplex PCR. Of about 580,000 clones listed, 95% to 98% are singletons. Sequences were obtained from naive CD8+ T cells sorted from blood. The receptors were gathered from a man aged 25 to 40 in good health.

This clone was seen once. The gene calls are TRBV28 and TRBJ2-7, with TRBD2 matching 7 bases. This CDR3 is built from 17 residues. V shed 5 bases, J shed 3 bases, and the junction held 16 bases outside the gene matches. Germline CDR1 and CDR2: MDHEN and SYDVKM. CDR3 amino acids: CASSPSLVSGFFYEQYF. DNA of the CDR3: TGTGCCAGCAGTCCTTCCTTGGTTAGCGGGTTTTTCTACGAGCAGTACTTC.

The genes are TRBV29-1 and TRBJ2-7; 8 bases are shared with TRBD1. Germline assignment: CDR1 SQVTM and CDR2 ANQGSEA. Losses at the gene ends were 0 bases for V and 3 bases for J; bases not matched to a gene: 10. This CDR3 has 16 amino acids. CDR3 in amino acids: CSVEDQGTGIDYEQYF. DNA of the CDR3: TGCAGCGTTGAAGATCAGGGGACAGGAATAGACTACGAGCAGTACTTC.

The chain uses TRBV4-1 and TRBJ2-7; 11 bases agree with TRBD2. J gave up 2 bases and V 5 bases, and 8 bases lay outside the gene matches. The CDR3 consists of 16 residues. Germline assignment: CDR1 MGHRA and CDR2 YSYEKL. CDR3 protein: CASSGGTSGTPYEQYF. DNA of the CDR3: TGCGCCAGCAGCGGAGGGACTAGCGGAACTCCCTACGAGCAGTACTTC.

This chain links TRBV7-2 with TRBJ2-7; D is unclear. Between the trimmed V and J ends, which lost 0 bases and 4 bases, there was a span of 16 bases. The CDR3 runs to 16 residues. Germline CDR1 is SGHTA and CDR2 is FQGNSA. CDR3 loop: CASSLAGYTPQYEQYF. For the CDR3, the DNA is TGTGCCAGCAGCTTAGCAGGATACACACCTCAATACGAGCAGTACTTC.

The chain combines TRBV7-9 with TRBJ2-3, with D perhaps matching TRBD1 (5 bases). Deletions cut 5 bases from V and 0 bases from J, with 12 bases between. This CDR3 comprises 15 residues. CDR1 is SEHNR, CDR2 FQNEAQ, per germline (reference sequence). CDR3 in amino acids: CASSARTTSTDTQYF. CDR3 nucleotides: TGTGCCAGCAGCGCCCGGACAACTAGCACAGATACGCAGTATTTT.

The chain links TRBV6-1 to TRBJ2-2; maybe TRBD1 (5 bases). V lost 6 bases, J lost 8 bases, and 13 bases lay in between. CDR1 and CDR2 from the germline V gene are MNHNS and SASEGT. This CDR3 region has 13 residues. The CDR3 DNA follows: TGTGCCAGCAGGCTAGGGGCTACAGGGGAGCTGTTTTTT. It is translated as CASRLGATGELFF.

The chain is built from TRBV29-1 and TRBJ2-5; 7 bases align to TRBD2. The better agreement between TRBJ2-7 and the DNA end casts doubt on the J call. Germline V lookup: CDR1 SQVTM, CDR2 ANQGSEA. The CDR3 spans 13 residues. The CDR3 is CSVARGVTYEQYF. The CDR3 DNA sequence: TGCAGCGTTGCTCGGGGGGTTACCTACGAGCAGTACTTC.

The chain is built from TRBV7-6 and TRBJ1-1; TRBD1 matches at 8 bases. The CDR3 sequence is 14 residues long. The germline V gene encodes CDR1 SGHVS and CDR2 FNYEAQ. The trim removed 5 bases at V and 5 bases at J, leaving 7 bases unmatched. The CDR3 region is CASSGTGGWTEAFF. The CDR3 nucleotides are TGTGCCAGCAGCGGAACAGGGGGGTGGACTGAAGCTTTCTTT.

Here the CDR3 DNA reads TGCGCCAGCAGCCCACTAGCGGGAGTGGTAGAGACCCAGTACTTC. It codes for CASSPLAGVVETQYF. The rearrangement joins TRBV4-1 to TRBJ2-5; 11 nucleotides agree with TRBD2. After removal of 4 bases from V and 4 bases from J, the junction contained 5 bases not matched to a gene. Germline CDR1 reads MGHRA; CDR2 reads YSYEKL. The CDR3 runs to 15 residues.

The count of this clone is one. The gene calls are TRBV27 and TRBJ2-1; 10 bases match TRBD1. This CDR3 region has 15 residues. V lost 4 bases and J lost 0; bases outside the gene matches: 0. From germline, CDR1 is MNHEY and CDR2 SMNVEV (reference sequence). In DNA form, the CDR3 reads TGTGCCAGCAGTTGGACAGGGGGCTCCTACAATGAGCAGTTCTTC. It specifies CASSWTGGSYNEQFF.

CDR3 DNA: TGTGCCAGCGGACAGGGAGCCTCCTATGGCTACACCTTC. Translation: CASGQGASYGYTF. The rearrangement links TRBV19 to TRBJ1-2, with 8 bases matching TRBD1. With 9 bases clipped from V and 4 bases from J, the junction kept 7 bases outside the gene matches. The CDR3 extends over 13 amino acids. The germline V gene has CDR1 LNHDA and CDR2 SQIVND (reference sequence).

CDR3 coding DNA: TGTGCCAGCAGCTTCGGAACAGGGGGCGAGCAGTACTTC. Its translation is CASSFGTGGEQYF. V and J are TRBV11-3 and TRBJ2-7; TRBD1 agrees at 8 bases. Unmatched junction bases numbered 4, after V lost 3 bases and J lost 6 bases. Germline V gene lookup returns CDR1 SGHNT and CDR2 YENEEA. The CDR3 contains 13 residues.

V is TRBV7-9 and J is TRBJ2-1, with 10 bases that match TRBD2. The CDR3 runs to 14 residues. The germline gives CDR1 SEHNR, CDR2 FQNEAQ (reference sequence). The V gene end was trimmed by 5 bases and the J gene end by 6 bases; junction bases not matched to a gene: 4. DNA for the CDR3: TGTGCCAGCAGCCCGTGGACTAGCGGCAATGAGCAGTTCTTC. Translating gives CASSPWTSGNEQFF.

This clone was observed once. The gene calls are TRBV21-1 and TRBJ2-7; TRBD1, as called in the table, went unchecked against the DNA. TRBV21-1 is noted as a pseudogene. The CDR3 consists of 16 residues. CDR3 sequence: CASSKVIQGGSYEQYF. The CDR3 nucleotides are TGTGCCAGCAGCAAAGTCATTCAGGGCGGCTCCTACGAGCAGTACTTC.

J is TRBJ2-1 and V is TRBV7-9; a possible D gene is TRBD2 (7 bases). The germline CDR1 and CDR2 sequences are SEHNR and FQNEAQ (reference sequence). The ends were cut back, 5 bases at V and 15 bases at J, with 20 bases in the middle. The CDR3 spans 13 residues. DNA of the CDR3: TGTGCCAGCAGCCCGAGGGAGGGGGGAGAGAGGTTCTTC. Translation gives CASSPREGGERFF.